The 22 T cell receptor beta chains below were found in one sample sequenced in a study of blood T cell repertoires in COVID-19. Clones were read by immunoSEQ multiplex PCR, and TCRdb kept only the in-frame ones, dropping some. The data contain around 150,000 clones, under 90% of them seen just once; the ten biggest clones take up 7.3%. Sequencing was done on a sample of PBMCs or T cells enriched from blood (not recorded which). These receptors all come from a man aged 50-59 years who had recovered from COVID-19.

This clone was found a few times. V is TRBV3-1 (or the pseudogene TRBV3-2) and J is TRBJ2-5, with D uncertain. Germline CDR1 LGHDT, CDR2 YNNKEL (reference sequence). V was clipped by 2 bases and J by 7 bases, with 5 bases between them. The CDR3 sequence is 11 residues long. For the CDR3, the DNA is TGTGCCAGCAGCCAAAGCTCGACCCAGTACTTC. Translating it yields CASSQSSTQYF.

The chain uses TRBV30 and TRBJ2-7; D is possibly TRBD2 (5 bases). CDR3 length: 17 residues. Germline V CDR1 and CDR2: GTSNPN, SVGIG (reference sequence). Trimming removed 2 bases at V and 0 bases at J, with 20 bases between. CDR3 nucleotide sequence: TGTGCCTGGAGTCCACCCCTAATAGGACTCCGCTCCTACGAGCAGTACTTC. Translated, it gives CAWSPPLIGLRSYEQYF.

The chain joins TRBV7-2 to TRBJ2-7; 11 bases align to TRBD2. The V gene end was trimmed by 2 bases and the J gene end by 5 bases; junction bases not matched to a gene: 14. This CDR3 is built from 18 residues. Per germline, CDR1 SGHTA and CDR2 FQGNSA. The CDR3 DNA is TGTGCCAGCAGCTTAAGGTCGAGGGCTAGCGGGGGGACACACGAGCAGTACTTC. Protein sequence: CASSLRSRASGGTHEQYF.

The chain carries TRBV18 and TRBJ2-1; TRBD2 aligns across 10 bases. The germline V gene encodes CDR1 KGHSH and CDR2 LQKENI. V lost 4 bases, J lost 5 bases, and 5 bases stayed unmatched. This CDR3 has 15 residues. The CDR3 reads CASSLLAGQNNEQFF. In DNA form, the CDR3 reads TGTGCCAGCTCACTACTAGCGGGGCAGAACAATGAGCAGTTCTTC.

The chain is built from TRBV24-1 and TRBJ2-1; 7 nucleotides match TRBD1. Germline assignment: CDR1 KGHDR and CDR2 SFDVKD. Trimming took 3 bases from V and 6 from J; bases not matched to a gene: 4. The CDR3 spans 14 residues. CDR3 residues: CATSDTGVLNEQFF. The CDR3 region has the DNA TGTGCCACCAGTGATACAGGGGTTCTCAATGAGCAGTTCTTC.

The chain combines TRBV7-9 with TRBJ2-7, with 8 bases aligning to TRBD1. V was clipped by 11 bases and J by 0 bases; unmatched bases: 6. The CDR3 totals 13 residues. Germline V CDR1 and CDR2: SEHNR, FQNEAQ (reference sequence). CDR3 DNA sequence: TGTGCCTCCGGCAGGGGGCGCTCCTACGAGCAGTACTTC. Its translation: CASGRGRSYEQYF.

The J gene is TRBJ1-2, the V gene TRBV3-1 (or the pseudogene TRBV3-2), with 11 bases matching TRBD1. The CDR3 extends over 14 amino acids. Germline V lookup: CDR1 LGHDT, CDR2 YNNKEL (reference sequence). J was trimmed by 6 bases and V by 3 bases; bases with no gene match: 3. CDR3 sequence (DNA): TGTGCCAGCAGCCAGGGACAGGGGGTCAATGGCTACACCTTC. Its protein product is CASSQGQGVNGYTF.

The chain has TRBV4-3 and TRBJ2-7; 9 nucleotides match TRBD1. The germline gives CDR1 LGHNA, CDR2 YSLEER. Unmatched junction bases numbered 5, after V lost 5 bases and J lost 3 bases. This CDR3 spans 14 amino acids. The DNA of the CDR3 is TGCGCCAGCAGCATGGGACAGGGTCGCTACGAGCAGTACTTC. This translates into CASSMGQGRYEQYF.

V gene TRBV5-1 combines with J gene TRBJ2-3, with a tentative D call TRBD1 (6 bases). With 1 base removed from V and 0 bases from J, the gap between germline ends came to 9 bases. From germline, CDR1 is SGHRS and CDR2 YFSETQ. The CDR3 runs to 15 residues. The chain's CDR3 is CASSLTGPSTDTQYF. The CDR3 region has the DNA TGCGCCAGCAGCTTGACAGGGCCGAGCACAGATACGCAGTATTTT.

The CDR3 sequence is CASSLGTGGLPEAFF. In nucleotides, the CDR3 is TGTGCCAGCAGCCTCGGGACAGGGGGCCTTCCTGAAGCTTTCTTT. This chain connects TRBV7-9 to TRBJ1-1; 12 bases line up with TRBD1. CDR1 and CDR2 from the germline V gene are SEHNR and FQNEAQ (reference sequence). Trimming removed 5 bases from V and 6 bases from J; junction bases left unmatched: 7. CDR3 length equals 15 residues.

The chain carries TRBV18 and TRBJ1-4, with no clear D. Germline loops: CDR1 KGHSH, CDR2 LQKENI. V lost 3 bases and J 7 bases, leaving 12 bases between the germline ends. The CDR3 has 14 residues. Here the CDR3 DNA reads TGTGCCAGCTCACCTTCGGGATACGGTGAAAAACTGTTTTTT. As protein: CASSPSGYGEKLFF. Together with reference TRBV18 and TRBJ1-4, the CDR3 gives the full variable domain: NAGVMQNPRHLVRRRGQEARLRCSPMKGHSHVYWYRQLPEEGLKFMVYLQKENIIDESGMPKERFSAEFPKEGPSILRIQQVVRGDSAAYFCASSPSGYGEKLFFGSGTQLSVL.

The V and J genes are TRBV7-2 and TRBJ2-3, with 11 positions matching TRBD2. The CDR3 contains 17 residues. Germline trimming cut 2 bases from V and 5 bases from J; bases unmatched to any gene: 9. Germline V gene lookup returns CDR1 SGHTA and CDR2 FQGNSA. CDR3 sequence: CASSLFSSGGAIDTQYF. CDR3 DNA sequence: TGTGCCAGCAGCTTATTTAGTAGCGGGGGGGCCATAGATACGCAGTATTTT.

The CDR3 DNA follows: TGTGCCAGTAGTCTCAAGGACAGGGGGCTAATAGGCACTGAAGCTTTCTTT. Translation gives CASSLKDRGLIGTEAFF. V usage is TRBV19 and J usage is TRBJ1-1; 11 bases match TRBD1. The CDR3 covers 17 residues. With 5 bases clipped from V and 4 bases from J, the junction kept 12 bases outside the gene matches. From germline, CDR1 is LNHDA and CDR2 SQIVND (reference sequence).

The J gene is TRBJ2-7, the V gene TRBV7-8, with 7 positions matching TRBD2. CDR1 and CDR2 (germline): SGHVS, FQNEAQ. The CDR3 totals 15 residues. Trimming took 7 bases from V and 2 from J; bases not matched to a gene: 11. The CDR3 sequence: CASTKTAGEPYEQYF. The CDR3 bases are TGTGCCAGCACCAAAACCGCGGGGGAACCCTACGAGCAGTACTTC.

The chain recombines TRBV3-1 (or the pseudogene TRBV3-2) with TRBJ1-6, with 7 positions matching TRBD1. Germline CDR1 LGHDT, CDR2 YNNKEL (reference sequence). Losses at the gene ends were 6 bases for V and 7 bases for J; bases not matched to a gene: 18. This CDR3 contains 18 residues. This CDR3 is CASRAPRGTGDENSPLHF. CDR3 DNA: TGTGCCAGCAGGGCCCCCCGGGGAACAGGGGACGAGAATTCACCCCTCCACTTT.

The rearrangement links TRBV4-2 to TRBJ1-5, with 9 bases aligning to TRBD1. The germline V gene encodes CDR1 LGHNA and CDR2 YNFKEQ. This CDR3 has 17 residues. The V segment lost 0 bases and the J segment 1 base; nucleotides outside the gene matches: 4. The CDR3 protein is CASSQDKDRGSNQPQHF. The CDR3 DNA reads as TGTGCCAGCAGCCAAGATAAGGACAGGGGAAGCAATCAGCCCCAGCATTTT.

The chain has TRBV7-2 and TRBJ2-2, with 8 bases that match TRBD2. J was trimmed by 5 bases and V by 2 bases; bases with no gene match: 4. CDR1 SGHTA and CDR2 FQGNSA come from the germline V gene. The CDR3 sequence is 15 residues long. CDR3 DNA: TGTGCCAGCAGCTTAACGGGGGGGATAACCGGGGAGCTGTTTTTT. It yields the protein CASSLTGGITGELFF. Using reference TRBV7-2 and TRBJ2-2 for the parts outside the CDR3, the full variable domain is GAGVSQSPSNKVTEKGKDVELRCDPISGHTALYWYRQSLGQGLEFLIYFQGNSAPDKSGLPSDRFSAERTGGSVSTLTIQRTQQEDSAVYLCASSLTGGITGELFFGEGSRLTVL.

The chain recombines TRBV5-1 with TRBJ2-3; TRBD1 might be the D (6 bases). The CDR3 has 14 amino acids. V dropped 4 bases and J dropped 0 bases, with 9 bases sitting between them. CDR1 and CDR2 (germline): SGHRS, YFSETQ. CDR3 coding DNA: TGCGCCAGCAGCCTACAGGGTAGCACAGATACGCAGTATTTT. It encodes CASSLQGSTDTQYF.

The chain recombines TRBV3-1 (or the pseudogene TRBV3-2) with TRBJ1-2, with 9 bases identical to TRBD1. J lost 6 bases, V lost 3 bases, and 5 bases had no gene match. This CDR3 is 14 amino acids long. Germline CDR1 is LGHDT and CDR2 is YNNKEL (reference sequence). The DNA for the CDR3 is TGTGCCAGCAGCCAGGACAGGGGAAGAAATGGCTACACCTTC. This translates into CASSQDRGRNGYTF.

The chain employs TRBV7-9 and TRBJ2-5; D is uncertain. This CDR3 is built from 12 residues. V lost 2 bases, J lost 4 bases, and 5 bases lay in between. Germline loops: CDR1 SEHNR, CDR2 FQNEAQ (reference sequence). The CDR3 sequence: CASSLLSETQYF. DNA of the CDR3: TGTGCCAGCAGCTTATTATCAGAGACCCAGTACTTC.

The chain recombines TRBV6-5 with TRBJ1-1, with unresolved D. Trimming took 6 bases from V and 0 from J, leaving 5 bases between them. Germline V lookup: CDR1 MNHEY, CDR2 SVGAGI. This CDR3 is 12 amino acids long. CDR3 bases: TGTGCCAGCAGGACATTGAACACTGAAGCTTTCTTT. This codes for CASRTLNTEAFF.

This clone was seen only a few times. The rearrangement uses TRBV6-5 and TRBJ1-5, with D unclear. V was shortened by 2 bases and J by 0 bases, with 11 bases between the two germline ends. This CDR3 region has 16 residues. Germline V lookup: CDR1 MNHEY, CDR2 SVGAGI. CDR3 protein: CASSYLVQNSNQPQHF. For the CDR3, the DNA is TGTGCCAGCAGTTACCTCGTACAAAATAGCAATCAGCCCCAGCATTTT.